This T cell receptor beta chain is drawn from a study of blood T cell repertoires in COVID-19. Overall study: The United States, Italy and Spain were the sources of the acute and convalescent COVID-19 samples. T cells, B-cell-depleted T cells, or PBMCs supplied cDNA or gDNA.

Methods used by the authors: Estimation of nucleated cell counts relied on the amplification of reference gene primers. Sequencing used immunoSEQ multiplex PCR; TCRdb keeps in-frame clones, though not all of them. Clone size and V and J calls were adopted from that table, with D and trimming inferred from the DNA. The sample lists under 150,000 clones; around nine tenths were seen once. The source material was peripheral blood. This sequence was found in a human donor with active COVID-19. The donor label of this sample is uncertain.

CDR3 in amino acids: CASSLDRGLGAFF. As DNA, the CDR3 is TGTGCCAGCAGTTTGGACAGGGGATTGGGAGCTTTCTTT. This chain uses TRBV12-3 or TRBV12-4 with TRBJ1-1, with 9 positions matching TRBD1. The CDR3 covers 13 residues. The V segment lost 3 bases and the J segment 10 bases; nucleotides outside the gene matches: 6.